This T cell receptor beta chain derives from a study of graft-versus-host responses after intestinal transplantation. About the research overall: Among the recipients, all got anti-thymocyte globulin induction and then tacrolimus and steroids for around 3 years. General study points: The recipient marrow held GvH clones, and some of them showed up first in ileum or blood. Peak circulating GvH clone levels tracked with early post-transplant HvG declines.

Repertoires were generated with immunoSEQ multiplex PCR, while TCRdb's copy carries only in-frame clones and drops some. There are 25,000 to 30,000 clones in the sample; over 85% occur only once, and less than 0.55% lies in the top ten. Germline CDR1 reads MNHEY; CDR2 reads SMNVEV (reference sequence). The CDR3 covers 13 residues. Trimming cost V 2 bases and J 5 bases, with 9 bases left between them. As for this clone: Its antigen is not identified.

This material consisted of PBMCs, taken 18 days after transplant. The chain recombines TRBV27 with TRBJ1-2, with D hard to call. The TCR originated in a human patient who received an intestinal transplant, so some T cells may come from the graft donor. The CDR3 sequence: CASSLGPPYGYTF. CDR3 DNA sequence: TGTGCCAGCAGTTTAGGACCGCCGTATGGCTACACCTTC.